The source of this T cell receptor beta chain is a study of early T cells in non-severe SARS-CoV-2 infection. Across the whole study: Alpha and beta chains were unpaired, from unsorted whole-blood bulk RNA.

Researchers attached unique molecular identifiers to individual cDNA molecules. A single record per CDR3 protein comes from TCRdb applying MiXCR to the 5' RACE reads. This sample has approximately 97,000 distinct CDR3 sequences, with around 13% found just once. This clonotype has more than one count but fewer than ten. Material for sequencing was whole blood. The sequence derives from an adult who was a healthcare worker with PCR-confirmed SARS-CoV-2 infection or an uninfected control (not recorded which).

DNA of the CDR3: TGCGCCAGCAGCCCGTTCCTGAACACTGAAGCTTTCTTT. This gives the protein CASSPFLNTEAFF. This sequence joins TRBV4-1 and TRBJ1-1, with unresolved D. Germline V CDR1 and CDR2: MGHRA, YSYEKL. The CDR3 runs to 13 residues. The V and J ends lost 4 bases and 0 bases respectively, with 6 bases between them.